This TCR beta chain was identified in a study of cytomegalovirus exposure and HLA in healthy donors (dated by TCRdb to between 2016 and 2019). About the full investigation: According to a later analysis, one platform produced both the 110 or so validation repertoires and the 666 repertoires of the first cohort. The study aimed to test whether cataloging public T cell receptors could reveal signatures of past pathogen exposure. A separate validation cohort of 90 to 150 different subjects was used in addition to the 666-subject first cohort. To predict cytomegalovirus infection status, the study brought together high-throughput TCR immunosequencing, statistical association of individual TCRs with disease status, and machine learning. The full study reports these points: Across donors, most TCR sequences were observed very rarely, whereas some public TCRs were present in many individuals. In vitro tests confirmed that three of the cytomegalovirus-associated TCR beta chains recognize cytomegalovirus antigens. A total of roughly 160 TCR beta chains were listed by the study as associated with cytomegalovirus. The authors suggested that the approach could potentially be extended to other disease states and immunological phenotypes. Of the cluster scores, 94% were above 0 in a later analysis, which found that TCRs clustered in the first cohort also tended to co-occur in the 120 validation repertoires. Cytomegalovirus status was reported to be diagnosed by the classifier with high specificity and sensitivity in both the original and validation cohorts. A later analysis lacked HLA typing for the validation cohort, so it scored co-occurrence in that cohort across all 110 or so repertoires.

CDR1 and CDR2 were assigned from the germline V gene as SQVTM and ANQGSEA. Ends trimmed: V by 4 bases, J by 3 bases; bases unmatched to a gene: 11. There are 15 amino acids in the CDR3, from cysteine to phenylalanine inclusive. The only DNA kept is the CDR3, 45 bases in frame from the first base. Receptor libraries were prepared by the immunoSEQ multiplex PCR assay. The original methods were these. A statistical classification framework was built to diagnose cytomegalovirus status from the catalog of TCR beta chain sequences. TCRdb took over this immuneACCESS table, retaining in-frame rearrangements with V and J assigned. Such tables are incomplete; in checked studies, under half of the missing clones stem from an unresolved V gene, and the remainder is unexplained. V and J calls plus clone size are reproduced from that table; the DNA served to infer D and trimming. Recorded for this sample are under 250,000 clones; about nine tenths of them occurred a single time. Of the sample, approximately 2% falls within the top ten clones.

Separate from the approximately 670-subject first cohort, the validation cohort of about 110 subjects was the group to which the donors belonged. As to this clone: Which antigen it targets is not known. Base qualities were left out, and no much larger clone turns up one base away.

The origin of this receptor is a woman younger than 35 in good health and CMV-seropositive. Recombination linked TRBV29-1 to TRBJ2-7; TRBD1 matches 8 bases in the middle. Sequencing was done on a sample of PBMCs. The DNA reads TGCAGCGTTGCAGGGGGCCCCTACCCCTACTACGAGCAGTACTTC. Translated, this gives CSVAGGPYPYYEQYF.